The T cell receptor beta chain described here comes from a study of T cell changes during pregnancy in multiple sclerosis. The CDR3 runs 19 residues. With 1 base clipped from V and 5 bases from J, the junction kept 17 bases outside the gene matches. Germline lookup yields CDR1 SEHNR and CDR2 FQNEAQ (reference sequence). Clones were sequenced by immunoSEQ multiplex PCR, and TCRdb holds only the in-frame ones, with some missing. The sample holds 20,000 to 25,000 clones, approximately 81% seen once. This chain uses TRBV7-9 with TRBJ2-7, with TRBD2 matching over 10 bases. Sequenced material: CD8+ T cells from peripheral blood mononuclear cells, taken before pregnancy. The sequence was obtained from a female donor with multiple sclerosis, enrolled in a pregnancy study. The CDR3 DNA sequence: TGTGCCAGCAGCTTAGTGGTAGCGGGAGGAGGGTCGCTGGTACACGAGCAGTACTTC. Translation gives CASSLVVAGGGSLVHEQYF.